This TCR beta chain comes out of a study of T-cell reconstitution after alpha-beta-depleted transplantation in children. Unique molecular identifiers were incorporated during preparation of the TCRbeta library. TCRdb re-called the PCR reads with MiXCR, one entry per CDR3 protein. The sample shows about 870,000 distinct CDR3 sequences, about 16% of them seen only once. CDR1 and CDR2 from the germline V gene are SGHTA and FQGNSA. The CDR3 runs to 16 residues. The V gene lost 5 bases and the J gene lost 0 bases, with 13 bases spanning the gap. The chain recombines TRBV7-2 with TRBJ2-2; D not certain. This TCR was sampled from a male patient younger than 18 who had a stem cell transplant for acute lymphoblastic leukemia, so the T cells may come from the graft donor. The specimen was PBMCs, mostly from graft donor cells, collected 360 days after TCRalphabeta/CD19-depleted stem cell transplant. CDR3 in DNA: TGTGCCAGCAGCAGCCCCCGTAGATCGAACACCGGGGAGCTGTTTTTT. Its translation: CASSSPRRSNTGELFF.